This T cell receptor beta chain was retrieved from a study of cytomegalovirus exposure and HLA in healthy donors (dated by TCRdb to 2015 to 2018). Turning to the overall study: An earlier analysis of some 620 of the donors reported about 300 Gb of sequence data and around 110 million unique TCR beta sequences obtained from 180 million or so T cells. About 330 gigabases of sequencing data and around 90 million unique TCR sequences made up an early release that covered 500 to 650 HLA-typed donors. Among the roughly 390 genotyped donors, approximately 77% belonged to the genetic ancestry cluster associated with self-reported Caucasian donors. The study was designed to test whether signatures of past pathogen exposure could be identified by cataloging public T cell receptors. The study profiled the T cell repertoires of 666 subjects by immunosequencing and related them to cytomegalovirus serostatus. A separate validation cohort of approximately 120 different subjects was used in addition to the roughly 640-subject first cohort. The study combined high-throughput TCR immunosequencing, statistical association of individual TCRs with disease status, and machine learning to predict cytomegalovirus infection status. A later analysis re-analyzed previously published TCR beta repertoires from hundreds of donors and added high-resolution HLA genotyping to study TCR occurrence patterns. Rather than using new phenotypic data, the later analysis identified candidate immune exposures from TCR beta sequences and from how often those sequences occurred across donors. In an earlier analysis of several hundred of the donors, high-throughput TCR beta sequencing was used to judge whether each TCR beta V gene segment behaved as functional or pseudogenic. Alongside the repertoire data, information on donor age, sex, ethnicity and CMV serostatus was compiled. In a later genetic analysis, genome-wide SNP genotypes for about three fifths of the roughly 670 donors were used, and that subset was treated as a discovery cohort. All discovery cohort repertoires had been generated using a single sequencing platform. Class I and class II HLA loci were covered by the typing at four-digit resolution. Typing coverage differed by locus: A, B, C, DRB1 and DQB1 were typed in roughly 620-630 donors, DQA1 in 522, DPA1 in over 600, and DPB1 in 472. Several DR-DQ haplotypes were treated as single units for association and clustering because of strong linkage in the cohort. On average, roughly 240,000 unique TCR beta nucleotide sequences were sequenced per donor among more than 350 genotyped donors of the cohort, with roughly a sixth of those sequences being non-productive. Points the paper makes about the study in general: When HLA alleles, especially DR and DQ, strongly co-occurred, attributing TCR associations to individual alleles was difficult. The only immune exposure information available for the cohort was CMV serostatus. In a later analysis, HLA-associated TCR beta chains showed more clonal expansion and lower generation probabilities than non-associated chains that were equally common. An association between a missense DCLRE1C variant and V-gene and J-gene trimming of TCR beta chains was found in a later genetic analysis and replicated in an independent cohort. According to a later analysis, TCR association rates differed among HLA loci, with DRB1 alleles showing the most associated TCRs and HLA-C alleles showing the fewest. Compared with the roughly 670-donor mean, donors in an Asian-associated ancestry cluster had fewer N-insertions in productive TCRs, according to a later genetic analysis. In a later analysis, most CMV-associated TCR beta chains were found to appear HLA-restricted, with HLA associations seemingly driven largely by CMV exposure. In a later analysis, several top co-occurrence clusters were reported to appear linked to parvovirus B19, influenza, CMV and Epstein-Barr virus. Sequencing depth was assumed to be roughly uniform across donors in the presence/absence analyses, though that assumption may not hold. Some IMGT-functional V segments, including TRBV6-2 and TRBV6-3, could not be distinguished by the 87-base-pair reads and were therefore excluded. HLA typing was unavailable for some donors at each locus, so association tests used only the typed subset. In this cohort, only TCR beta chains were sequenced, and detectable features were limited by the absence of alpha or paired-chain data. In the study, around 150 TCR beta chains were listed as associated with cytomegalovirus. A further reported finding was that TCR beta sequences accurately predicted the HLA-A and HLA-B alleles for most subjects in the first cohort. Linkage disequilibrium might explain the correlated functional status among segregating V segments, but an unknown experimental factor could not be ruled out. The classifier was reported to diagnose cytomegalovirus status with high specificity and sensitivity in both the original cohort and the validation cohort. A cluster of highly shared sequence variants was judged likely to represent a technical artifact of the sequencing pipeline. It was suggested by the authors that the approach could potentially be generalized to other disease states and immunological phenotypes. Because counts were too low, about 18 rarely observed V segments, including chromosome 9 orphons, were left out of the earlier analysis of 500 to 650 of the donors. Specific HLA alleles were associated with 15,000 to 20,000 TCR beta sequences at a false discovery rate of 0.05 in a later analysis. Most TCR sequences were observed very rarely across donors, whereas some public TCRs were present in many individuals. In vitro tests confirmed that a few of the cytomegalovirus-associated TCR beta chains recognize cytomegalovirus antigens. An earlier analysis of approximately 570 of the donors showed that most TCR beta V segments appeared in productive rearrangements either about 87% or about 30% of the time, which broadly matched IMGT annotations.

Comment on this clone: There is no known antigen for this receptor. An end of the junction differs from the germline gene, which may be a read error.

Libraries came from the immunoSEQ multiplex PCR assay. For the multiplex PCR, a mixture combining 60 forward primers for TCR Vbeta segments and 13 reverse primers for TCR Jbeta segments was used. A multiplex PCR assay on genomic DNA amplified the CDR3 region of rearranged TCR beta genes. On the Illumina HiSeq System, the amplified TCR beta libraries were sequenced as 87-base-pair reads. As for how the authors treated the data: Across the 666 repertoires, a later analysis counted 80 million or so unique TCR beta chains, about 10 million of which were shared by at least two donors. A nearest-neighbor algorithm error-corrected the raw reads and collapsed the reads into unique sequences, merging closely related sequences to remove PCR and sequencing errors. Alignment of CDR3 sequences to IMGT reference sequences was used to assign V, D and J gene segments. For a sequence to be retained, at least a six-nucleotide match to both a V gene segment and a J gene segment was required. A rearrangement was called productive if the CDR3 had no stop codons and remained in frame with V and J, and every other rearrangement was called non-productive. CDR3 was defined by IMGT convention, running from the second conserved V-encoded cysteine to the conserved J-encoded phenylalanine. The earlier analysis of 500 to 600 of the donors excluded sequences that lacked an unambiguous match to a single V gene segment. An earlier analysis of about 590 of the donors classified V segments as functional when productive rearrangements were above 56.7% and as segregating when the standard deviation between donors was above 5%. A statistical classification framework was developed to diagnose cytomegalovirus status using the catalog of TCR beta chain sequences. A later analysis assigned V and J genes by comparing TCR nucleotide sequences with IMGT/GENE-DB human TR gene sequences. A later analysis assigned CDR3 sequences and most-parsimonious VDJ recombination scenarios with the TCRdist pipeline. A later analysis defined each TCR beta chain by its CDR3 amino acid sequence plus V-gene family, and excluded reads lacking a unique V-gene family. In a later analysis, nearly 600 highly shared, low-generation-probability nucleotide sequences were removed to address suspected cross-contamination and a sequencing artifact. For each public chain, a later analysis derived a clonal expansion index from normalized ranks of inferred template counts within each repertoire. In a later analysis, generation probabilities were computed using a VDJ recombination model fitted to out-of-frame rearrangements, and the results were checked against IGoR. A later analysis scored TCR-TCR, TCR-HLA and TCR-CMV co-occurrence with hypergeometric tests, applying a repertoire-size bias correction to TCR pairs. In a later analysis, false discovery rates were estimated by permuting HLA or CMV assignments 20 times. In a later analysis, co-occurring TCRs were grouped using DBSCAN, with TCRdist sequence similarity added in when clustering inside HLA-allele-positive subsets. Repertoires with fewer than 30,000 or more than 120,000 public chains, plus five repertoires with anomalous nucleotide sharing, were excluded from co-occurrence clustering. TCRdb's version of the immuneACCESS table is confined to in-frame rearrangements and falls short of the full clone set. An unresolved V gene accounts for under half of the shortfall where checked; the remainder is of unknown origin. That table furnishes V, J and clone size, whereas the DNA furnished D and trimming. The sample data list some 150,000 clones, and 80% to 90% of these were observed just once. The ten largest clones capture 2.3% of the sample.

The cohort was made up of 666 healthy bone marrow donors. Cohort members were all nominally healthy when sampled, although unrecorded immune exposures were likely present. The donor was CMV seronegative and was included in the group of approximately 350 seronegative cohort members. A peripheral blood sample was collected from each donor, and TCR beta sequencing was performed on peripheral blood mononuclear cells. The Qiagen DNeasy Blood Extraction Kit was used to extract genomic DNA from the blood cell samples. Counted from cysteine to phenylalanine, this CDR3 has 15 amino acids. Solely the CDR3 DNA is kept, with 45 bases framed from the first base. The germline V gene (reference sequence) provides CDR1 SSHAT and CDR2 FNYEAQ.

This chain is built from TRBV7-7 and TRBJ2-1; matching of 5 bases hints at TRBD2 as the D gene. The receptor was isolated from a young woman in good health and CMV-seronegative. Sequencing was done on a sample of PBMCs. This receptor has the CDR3 CASSYRLSARDEQFF. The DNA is TGTGCTAGCAGCTATCGACTTAGCGCTAGAGATGAGCAGTTCTTC. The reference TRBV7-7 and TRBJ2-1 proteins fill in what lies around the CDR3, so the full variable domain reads GAGVSQSPRYKVTKRGQDVTLRCDPISSHATLYWYQQALGQGPEFLTYFNYEAQPDKSGLPSDRFSAERPEGSISTLTIQRTEQRDSAMYRCASSYRLSARDEQFFGPGTRLTVL.